The 24 T cell receptor beta chains given below trace back to one sample, sequenced in a study of T cells in Graves' hyperthyroidism and ophthalmopathy. RNA transcripts were the template for amplifying TCR beta CDR3 regions. HTBI primers were used for first-round RT-PCR of the TCR CDR3. TCRdb redid the calling of the multiplex PCR reads with MiXCR, one entry per CDR3 protein. Of about 360,000 distinct CDR3 sequences listed, roughly an eighth are singletons. Sequences were obtained from blood. Receptor source: a woman under 30 with Graves' hyperthyroidism.

This clonotype was recorded many times. This rearrangement joins TRBV20-1 to TRBJ1-1, with D possibly being TRBD1 (6 bases). V was clipped by 6 bases and J by 3 bases, with 17 bases between them. The CDR3 is 14 residues long. Germline assignment: CDR1 DFQATT and CDR2 SNEGSKA (reference sequence). The DNA for the CDR3 is TGCAGTGCCATGGGGGCAGGGTACGACACTGAAGCTTTCTTT. Encoded protein: CSAMGAGYDTEAFF.

This clonotype was counted many times. The genes are TRBV12-3 or TRBV12-4 and TRBJ1-3; a weak D match, TRBD1 (5 bases). The CDR3 runs 14 residues. V was cut by 6 bases and J by 0 bases, with 9 bases left in between. The CDR3 sequence: CASRTAASGNTIYF. The CDR3 DNA sequence: TGTGCCAGCAGGACAGCCGCCTCTGGAAACACCATATATTTT.

This clonotype was counted ten times or more. The rearrangement links TRBV29-1 to TRBJ2-7; D gene ambiguous. The CDR3 has 12 residues. Germline CDR1 and CDR2: SQVTM and ANQGSEA. The V end lost 4 bases, the J end lost 3 bases, and 10 bases lay between the germline ends. The CDR3 protein is CSVGLAHYEQYF. CDR3 coding DNA: TGCAGCGTTGGACTTGCTCACTACGAGCAGTACTTC.

This clonotype was seen many times. The J gene is TRBJ2-1, the V gene TRBV9; TRBD1 is a possible D gene (6 bases). Germline CDR1 and CDR2: SGDLS and YYNGEE. Trimming took off 2 bases at V and 8 bases at J, with 8 bases between the two ends. This CDR3 region has 12 residues. The DNA of the CDR3 is TGTGCCAGCAGCGTCTCAGGGGATGAGCAGTTCTTC. Its protein is CASSVSGDEQFF.

This clonotype was counted between two and nine times. Just one base apart from a much larger clone, this may be a read error. This chain connects TRBV2 to TRBJ2-2, with D perhaps matching TRBD1 (7 bases). CDR3 length: 15 residues. The V gene's germline CDR1 is SNHLY and CDR2 FYNNEI. The CDR3 reads CASSERQGGAGELLF. Here the CDR3 DNA reads TGTGCCAGCAGTGAGAGGCAGGGGGGCGCCGGGGAGCTGCTTTTT. The whole variable domain, remainder taken from reference TRBV2 and TRBJ2-2, is EPEVTQTPSHQVTQMGQEVILRCVPISNHLYFYWYRQILGQKVEFLVSFYNNEISEKSEIFDDQFSVERPDGSNFTLKIRSTKLEDSAMYFCASSERQGGAGELLFGEGSRLTVL.

In this sample, this clonotype turned up many times. V and J are TRBV5-1 and TRBJ2-5; D is ambiguous. CDR1 SGHRS and CDR2 YFSETQ come from the germline V gene. With 0 bases removed from V and 5 bases from J, the gap between germline ends came to 8 bases. This CDR3 is built from 13 residues. The CDR3 nucleotides are TGCGCCAGCAGCTTGGACAGTTGGGAGACCCAGTACTTC. Its protein product is CASSLDSWETQYF.

The chain carries TRBV5-5 and TRBJ2-1, with D maybe TRBD2 (7 bases). With 4 bases removed from V and 0 bases from J, the gap between germline ends came to 17 bases. The CDR3 contains 17 residues. CDR1 is SGHKS, CDR2 YYEKEE, per germline (reference sequence). CDR3: CASSHPGGLSSYNEQFF. Here the CDR3 DNA reads TGTGCCAGCAGCCATCCCGGGGGGCTAAGCTCCTACAATGAGCAGTTCTTC.

In its sample, this clonotype was seen many times. The rearrangement joins TRBV20-1 to TRBJ2-3; 8 nucleotides line up with TRBD2. CDR3 length: 14 residues. Unmatched junction bases numbered 7, after V lost 3 bases and J lost 5 bases. CDR1 and CDR2 (germline): DFQATT, SNEGSKA (reference sequence). For the CDR3, the DNA is TGCAGTGCTAGCCCGACTAGCGTTGGAGATACGCAGTATTTT. Translated: CSASPTSVGDTQYF.

On this clonotype itself: A read error may explain this, as a much larger clone is one base away. This sequence joins TRBV6-1 and TRBJ1-1, with 8 positions matching TRBD1. The CDR3 spans 13 residues. In germline, CDR1 is MNHNS, CDR2 SASEGT. This CDR3 reads CTSSGTGGKWAFF. The CDR3 DNA reads TGTACCAGCAGCGGGACAGGCGGTAAATGGGCTTTCTTT.

This clonotype was observed at least ten times. The chain is built from TRBV6-2 or TRBV6-3 and TRBJ2-5; D gene unclear. Germline CDR1 and CDR2: MNHEY and SVGEGT. Trimming cost V 4 bases and J 5 bases, with 8 bases left between them. There are 12 residues in the CDR3. CDR3 in DNA: TGTGCCAGCAGTTTTGCTTGGGAGACCCAGTACTTC. Translated, it gives CASSFAWETQYF.

The chain has TRBV10-3 and TRBJ1-2; TRBD1 matches 7 bases. V was clipped by 11 bases and J by 5 bases; unmatched bases: 11. This CDR3 is built from 13 residues. Per germline, CDR1 ENHRY and CDR2 SYGVKD. For the CDR3, the DNA is TGTGCCGCATACAGGGGCCAGGGGTATGGCTACACCTTC. Translated, it gives CAAYRGQGYGYTF.

This clonotype appeared many times. This sequence joins TRBV28 and TRBJ2-2, with TRBD1 identical over 8 bases. Germline V gene lookup returns CDR1 MDHEN and CDR2 SYDVKM. The V and J ends lost 6 bases and 0 bases, in that order; junction bases with no gene match: 6. This CDR3 has 16 amino acids. This chain's CDR3 is CASRGGQAANTGELFF. CDR3 DNA: TGTGCCAGCAGGGGGGGACAGGCAGCGAACACCGGGGAGCTGTTTTTT.

In its sample, this clonotype was seen many times. The chain recombines TRBV24-1 with TRBJ2-3; weak D call: TRBD1 (6 bases). There are 15 residues in the CDR3. Per the germline V gene, CDR1 is KGHDR and CDR2 is SFDVKD. V was trimmed by 1 base and J by 0 bases, leaving 7 bases between them. CDR3 DNA sequence: TGTGCCACCAGTGATTTTAGGGGGAGCACAGATACGCAGTATTTT. Its translation is CATSDFRGSTDTQYF.

This clonotype was seen ten or more times. The V gene is TRBV12-3 or TRBV12-4, the J gene TRBJ2-5, with D uncertain. Trimming cost V 3 bases and J 3 bases, with 8 bases left between them. This CDR3 comprises 13 residues. Here the CDR3 reads CASSFTAKETQYF. As DNA, the CDR3 is TGTGCCAGCAGTTTCACAGCAAAAGAGACCCAGTACTTC.

This clonotype was observed at least ten times. The chain carries TRBV29-1 and TRBJ2-3, with 7 positions matching TRBD2. This CDR3 contains 12 residues. The V segment lost 4 bases and the J segment 6 bases; nucleotides outside the gene matches: 4. CDR1 and CDR2 from the germline V gene are SQVTM and ANQGSEA. This CDR3 reads CSVVGLPDTQYF. The CDR3 DNA reads as TGCAGCGTTGTGGGACTACCCGATACGCAGTATTTT.

J is TRBJ2-3 and V is TRBV11-2; no firm D call. V was clipped by 5 bases and J by 4 bases, with 10 bases between them. CDR3 length equals 13 residues. Looked up from germline, CDR1 is SGHAT and CDR2 is FQNNGV. The CDR3 region is CASSPPLADTQYF. CDR3 sequence (DNA): TGTGCCAGCAGCCCGCCGCTAGCAGATACGCAGTATTTT. The variable domain in full, completed from reference TRBV11-2 and TRBJ2-3, reads EAGVAQSPRYKIIEKRQSVAFWCNPISGHATLYWYQQILGQGPKLLIQFQNNGVVDDSQLPKDRFSAERLKGVDSTLKIQPAKLEDSAVYLCASSPPLADTQYFGPGTRLTVL.

This clonotype was counted ten times or more. This chain's CDR3 is CSARRGVSTDTQYF. The DNA for the CDR3 is TGCAGTGCTAGAAGGGGGGTGAGCACAGATACGCAGTATTTT. The chain links TRBV20-1 to TRBJ2-3; D might be TRBD1 or TRBD2, each matching 6 bases. Germline V gene sequence: CDR1 DFQATT, CDR2 SNEGSKA (reference sequence). CDR3 length equals 14 residues. Deletions cut 2 bases from V and 0 bases from J, with 9 bases between.

This clonotype was found many times. The J gene is TRBJ1-1, the V gene TRBV6-1; D gene unclear. Trimming took 8 bases from V and 1 from J, leaving 11 bases between them. This CDR3 is built from 13 residues. Looked up from germline, CDR1 is MNHNS and CDR2 is SASEGT. This CDR3 reads CASGMIQNTEAFF. For the CDR3, the DNA is TGTGCCAGCGGGATGATACAGAACACTGAAGCTTTCTTT.

This clonotype has at least ten counts. This chain links TRBV15 with TRBJ1-2; D is unclear. This CDR3 spans 15 amino acids. Germline lookup yields CDR1 LNHNV and CDR2 YYDKDF (reference sequence). V lost 2 bases and J 7 bases, leaving 17 bases between the germline ends. The CDR3: CATSRSTLGRPGYTF. The CDR3 DNA sequence: TGTGCCACCAGCAGATCCACTCTGGGCAGACCTGGCTACACCTTC. The full variable domain, completed using reference TRBV15 and TRBJ1-2, is DAMVIQNPRYQVTQFGKPVTLSCSQTLNHNVMYWYQQKSSQAPKLLFHYYDKDFNNEADTPDNFQSRRPNTSFCFLDIRSPGLGDTAMYLCATSRSTLGRPGYTFGSGTRLTVV.

A remark on this clonotype: A clone one base away is much larger, so this may be a read error. The V and J genes are TRBV30 and TRBJ1-3; the D is unclear. The CDR3 spans 13 residues. Germline CDR1 reads GTSNPN; CDR2 reads SVGIG (reference sequence). V gave up 3 bases and J gave up 0 bases, with 6 bases separating them. CDR3 region: CAWRPGSGNTIYF. The CDR3 DNA reads as TGTGCCTGGAGACCGGGCTCTGGAAACACCATATATTTT.

The chain carries TRBV5-1 and TRBJ2-5, with TRBD1 as a possible D gene (6 bases). Trimming removed 6 bases from V and 2 bases from J, with 8 bases in between. The CDR3 contains 12 residues. In germline, CDR1 is SGHRS, CDR2 YFSETQ. In DNA, the CDR3 is TGCGCCAGCACGGACAGTCAAGAGACCCAGTACTTC. Encoded protein: CASTDSQETQYF.

This clonotype was seen many times. The chain has TRBV7-9 and TRBJ1-2; the D gene is possibly TRBD1 (5 bases). There are 13 residues in the CDR3. Germline CDR1 is SEHNR and CDR2 is FQNEAQ (reference sequence). V gave up 1 base and J gave up 8 bases, with 11 bases separating them. The CDR3 DNA sequence: TGTGCCAGCAGCTTAGGTGGGGGAGGCGGCTACACCTTC. Translation gives CASSLGGGGGYTF.

The J gene is TRBJ1-1, the V gene TRBV5-4; maybe TRBD1 (5 bases). Germline assignment: CDR1 SGHNT and CDR2 YYREEE (reference sequence). There are 15 residues in the CDR3. Between the trimmed V and J ends, which lost 4 bases and 6 bases, there was a span of 19 bases. The CDR3 is CASSPRDLGTAEAFF. The DNA for the CDR3 is TGTGCCAGCAGCCCCCGGGACCTAGGAACGGCTGAAGCTTTCTTT.

This clonotype was seen many times. The chain combines TRBV7-9 with TRBJ2-7; 9 bases match TRBD2. Germline loops: CDR1 SEHNR, CDR2 FQNEAQ (reference sequence). The CDR3 has 14 amino acids. With V trimmed by 2 bases and J by 7 bases, 6 bases remained unmatched. As DNA, the CDR3 is TGTGCCAGCAGCTTACTAGCGGGATTTAGAGAGCAGTACTTC. This encodes CASSLLAGFREQYF.